The following is a T cell receptor beta chain sequence with its context. Its target antigen remains unknown. The input lacks base qualities; no much larger clone sits a single base away. Whole blood was collected in K2EDTA tubes by collaborating institutions according to the institutions' own protocols. Collaborator samples were shipped for TCRbeta analysis as frozen whole blood, isolated PBMCs, or DNA extracted from either sample type. This record comes from a study of blood T cell repertoires in COVID-19 (dated by TCRdb to about 2020). For the wider study: Samples from collaborators originated in the United States, Italy and Spain and spanned both the acute and convalescent phases of COVID-19. The prospective study material was composed of cDNA or gDNA derived from T cells, B-cell-depleted T cells, or PBMCs. Deeply sampled blood TCRbeta repertoires from subjects exposed to, actively infected with, or recovered from COVID-19 were included in the dataset. The repertoires were released in a freely available public database meant as a resource for research on the immune response to SARS-CoV-2. The samples were drawn from the first 160 participants of the ongoing ImmuneRACE study and from roughly 1,300 subjects provided by 6 global collaborators. Sample metadata almost always included a de-identified subject ID, COVID-19 status, age in years and sex. Where available, HLA class I and class II types were taken from metadata supplied by the sample provider and were not determined by assay-based typing.

TCRbeta CDR3 regions were amplified from genomic DNA by means of the immunoSEQ Assay, a bias-controlled multiplex PCR. The study's processing was this. Nucleated cell counts per sample were estimated from amplification of reference gene primers within the assay. To quantify the absolute abundance of each unique TCRbeta CDR3 rearrangement, sequence reads were collapsed and filtered. For each sample, productive Simpson clonality was calculated by taking the square root of Simpson's diversity index across productive rearrangements. Held by TCRdb, this immuneACCESS table contains in-frame sequences only and omits some clones. Under half of the omission traces to an unresolved V gene where checked; the cause of the rest is unknown. From that table come the V and J calls and clone size; the DNA was used to work out D and trimming. The sample contains 200,000 to 300,000 clones, approximately 80% of them found a single time. About 4.8% of the sample is in the top ten clones.

The paper as a whole reports these results and caveats: The amount of clinical and demographic metadata varied by source and participant and was provided uncurated.

The CDR3 spans 17 residues, from the cysteine through the phenylalanine. CDR3 DNA is the only sequence kept; it has 51 bases, read in frame from the first base. V and J are trimmed by 2 bases and 6 bases, and the gene matches miss 13 bases of the junction. Looking up the germline V gene (reference sequence) yields CDR1 MNHEY and CDR2 SMNVEV. The sequenced material came from peripheral blood. The sequence joins TRBV27 to TRBJ1-2; TRBD1 lines up with 9 middle nucleotides. This TCR derives from a woman in her seventies with acute or convalescent COVID-19. The DNA sequence reads TGTGCCAGCAGTTTAAGGTTGAGCGGGACAGGGAAAAATGGCTACACCTTC. This encodes CASSLRLSGTGKNGYTF.